This is a list of T cell receptor beta chains from one sample in a study of T-cell memory formation after mild COVID-19. From the 5' RACE reads, TCRdb called clonotypes with MiXCR, one entry per CDR3 protein. Of 170,000 or so distinct CDR3 sequences detected, 20% to 25% appear once; the ten largest clones hold about 21%. The sample taken for sequencing was PBMCs or a T cell subset sorted from them (not recorded which). Receptors were obtained from an adult woman who had mild COVID-19 (a few samples of this study predate the infection). Cell type and time point are not known. CDR3s include the opening cysteine and the closing phenylalanine or tryptophan. D genes are given only for firm matches. Where a row states a size, it is once, few, many or the class of an expanded clone; other rows omit it.

TRBJ2-3 | NA | TRBD1 | TRBV4-3 | TGCGCCAGCAGCCAGGACTACAGGGGGACCACAGATACGCAGTATTTT | CASSQDYRGTTDTQYF
TRBJ2-3 | NA | NA | TRBV7-2 | TGTGCCAGCAGCCCGGTCGGATCGGTCTCAGATACGCAGTATTTT | CASSPVGSVSDTQYF
TRBJ1-1 | few | TRBD1 | TRBV4-1 | TGCGCCAGCAGCTACGACAGGGAAAACACTGAAGCTTTCTTT | CASSYDRENTEAFF
TRBJ2-7 | few | NA | TRBV20-1 | TGCAGTGCTAGAAGCCCCGGGACATTGTACGAGCAGTACTTC | CSARSPGTLYEQYF
TRBJ2-1 | NA | TRBD2 | TRBV5-6 | TGTGCCAGCAGCTCCGGGACTAGCGGCAATGAGCAGTTCTTC | CASSSGTSGNEQFF
TRBJ1-2 | medium-sized | NA | TRBV9 | TGTGCCAGCAGCGGTGACCCGGGCTATGGCTACACCTTC | CASSGDPGYGYTF
TRBJ2-7 | NA | TRBD2 | TRBV2 | TGTGCCAGCATCCCAGAGCGGGAACTCGGCTACGAGCAGTACTTC | CASIPERELGYEQYF
TRBJ1-1 | NA | TRBD1 | TRBV5-5 | TGTGCCAGCAGTTGGGGACAGGGGGAGGGCTTGGAAGCTTTCTTT | CASSWGQGEGLEAFF
TRBJ1-1 | few | NA | TRBV29-1 | TGCAGCGTTGATTGGGGGGGCGCCACTGAAGCTTTCTTT | CSVDWGGATEAFF
TRBJ2-7 | few | NA | TRBV13 | TGTGCCAGCAGCCCTCCTCGACGGTACGAGCAGTACTTC | CASSPPRRYEQYF
TRBJ2-6 | few | NA | TRBV2 | TGTGCCAGCAGTTTCGCTGAGGGCTCTGGGGCCAACGTCCTGACTTTC | CASSFAEGSGANVLTF
TRBJ1-1 | NA | NA | TRBV20-1 | TGCAGTGCTAGTAGCACCGGGGTTTTTGACACTGAAGCTTTCTTT | CSASSTGVFDTEAFF
TRBJ2-3 | NA | TRBD1 | TRBV15 | TGTGCCACCAGCAGACCAGGACAGGGGACAGATACGCAGTATTTT | CATSRPGQGTDTQYF
TRBJ2-7 | few | NA | TRBV5-5 | TGTGCCAGCAGCTTGGGGAAATGGGACGGATGGCAGTACTTC | CASSLGKWDGWQYF
TRBJ2-1 | many | NA | TRBV6-5 | TGTGCCAGCAGTTACAGCTCTTACAATGAGCAGTTCTTC | CASSYSSYNEQFF
TRBJ2-2 | many | NA | TRBV30 | TGTGCCTGGAGTGGGATGATCGTCAGCAACACCGGGGAGCTGTTTTTT | CAWSGMIVSNTGELFF
TRBJ2-1 | many | NA | TRBV7-8 | TGTGCCAGCAGCCCCTACACGAGCTCCTACAATGAGCAGTTCTTC | CASSPYTSSYNEQFF
TRBJ1-2 | few | TRBD1 | TRBV6-1 | TGTGCCAGCACCGACGGACAGGGTGGAAGGGGCTACACCTTC | CASTDGQGGRGYTF
TRBJ2-6 | NA | NA | TRBV5-1 | TGCGCCAGCACCCTAGACCTCTCCACGTTCTCTGGGGCCAACGTCCTGACTTTC | CASTLDLSTFSGANVLTF
TRBJ2-5 | once | NA | TRBV29-1 | TGCAGCGTTGGGGGGACTCTTGTCGACCGGGAGACCCAGTACTTC | CSVGGTLVDRETQYF
TRBJ2-7 | few | NA | TRBV12-3/TRBV12-4 | TGTGCCAGCAGCCCTGTTGGACCCTCCTACGAGCAGTACTTC | CASSPVGPSYEQYF
TRBJ1-2 | few | NA | TRBV29-1 | TGCAGCGTTGAGGGGCTGAGTGATGGCTACACCTTC | CSVEGLSDGYTF
TRBJ1-2 | NA | TRBD1 | TRBV30 | TGTGCCTGGAGTGTACAGGGGTCGGGACAGGTATATGGCTACACCTTC | CAWSVQGSGQVYGYTF
TRBJ2-4 | NA | NA | TRBV12-5 | TGTGCTTCCAGGACCTCCAGCGGCAAAAACATTCAGTACTTC | CASRTSSGKNIQYF
TRBJ1-1 | NA | TRBD1 | TRBV19 | TGTGCCAGTTCCGAGGGCGGAGGGGGCAGTGAAGCTTTCTTT | CASSEGGGGSEAFF
TRBJ1-5 | few | NA | TRBV4-1 | TGCGCCAGCAGCCAAGAGAAGGGAGGCAATCAGCCCCAGCATTTT | CASSQEKGGNQPQHF
TRBJ2-1 | few | TRBD2 | TRBV23-1 | TGCGCCAGCAGTCAGCGAAGCGGGGACTCCTACAATGAGCAGTTCTTC | CASSQRSGDSYNEQFF
TRBJ2-7 | few | NA | TRBV5-1 | TGCGCCAGCAGCCCCTTCGCGGAGGGTACCTACGAGCAGTACTTC | CASSPFAEGTYEQYF
TRBJ2-5 | NA | TRBD2 | TRBV5-1 | TGCGCCAGCAGCCCTGGACTAGCGGGGGTGTCCGTTGAGACCCAGTACTTC | CASSPGLAGVSVETQYF
TRBJ1-1 | NA | NA | TRBV6-5 | TGTGCCAGCAGACCCCAGGGCGGAGTCACTGAAGCTTTCTTT | CASRPQGGVTEAFF
TRBJ1-1 | NA | NA | TRBV29-1 | TGCAGCGTTGTTGGGTTGACAGGGAACACTGAAGCTTTCTTT | CSVVGLTGNTEAFF
TRBJ1-3 | NA | NA | TRBV6-2/TRBV6-3 | TGTGCCAGCAGTTACTCGACCTCCGTCACCATATATTTT | CASSYSTSVTIYF
TRBJ2-4 | NA | NA | TRBV2 | TGTGCCAGCTACCCTGGGGGGGGCAGGGGCCCAAACATTCAGTACTTC | CASYPGGGRGPNIQYF
TRBJ1-6 | NA | TRBD1 | TRBV11-2 | TGTGCCAGCAGCCAAACCGGGACAGGGGCTTCACCCCTCCACTTT | CASSQTGTGASPLHF
TRBJ1-1 | NA | NA | TRBV19 | TGTGCCAGTAGTATAGTCAGGTCTTCCACTGAAGCTTTCTTT | CASSIVRSSTEAFF
TRBJ1-1 | NA | NA | TRBV15 | TGTGCCACCAGCATCAGGGGAAACACTGAAGCTTTCTTT | CATSIRGNTEAFF
TRBJ1-5 | few | TRBD1 | TRBV6-2/TRBV6-3 | TGTGCCAGCAGTTCGGACAGGGGAGGGAATATCAATCAGCCCCAGCATTTT | CASSSDRGGNINQPQHF
TRBJ2-5 | once | NA | TRBV30 | TGTGCCTGGAGCATGGCTGGGGAGACCCAGTACTTC | CAWSMAGETQYF
TRBJ2-7 | NA | TRBD2 | TRBV20-1 | TGCAGTGCTAGAGGGCTAGCGGGAGGCAGCTCCTACGAGCAGTACTTC | CSARGLAGGSSYEQYF
TRBJ2-1 | NA | NA | TRBV11-3 | TGTGCCAGCAGCTTGTGGGAGGACAATGAGCAGTTCTTC | CASSLWEDNEQFF
TRBJ2-3 | many | NA | TRBV7-8 | TGTGCCAGCAGCAGGACTGGCGCAGGGGCCACAGATACGCAGTATTTT | CASSRTGAGATDTQYF
TRBJ1-1 | NA | NA | TRBV12-3/TRBV12-4 | TGTGCCAGCAGTCGGGTAGGGATGAACACTGAAGCTTTCTTT | CASSRVGMNTEAFF
TRBJ2-3 | NA | TRBD1 | TRBV29-1 | TGCAGCGCGGACAGGGAAGTTAACACAGATACGCAGTATTTT | CSADREVNTDTQYF
TRBJ2-1 | few | TRBD2 | TRBV11-2 | TGTGCCAGCAGCTCGACTAGCGGGCCCAATGAGCAGTTCTTC | CASSSTSGPNEQFF
TRBJ1-1 | NA | NA | TRBV20-1 | TGCAGTGCTACCTCTCGGGGGGCGGGTACTGAAGCTTTCTTT | CSATSRGAGTEAFF
TRBJ1-1 | NA | NA | TRBV19 | TGTGCCAGTAGTATTGCAGCGAACACTGAAGCTTTCTTT | CASSIAANTEAFF
TRBJ1-4 | once | NA | TRBV11-1 | TGTGCCAGCATACTGAGGGGCTTCGATGAAAAACTGTTTTTT | CASILRGFDEKLFF
TRBJ1-2 | NA | NA | TRBV4-2 | TGTGCCAGCAGCCAAGATGGTAGGACAGATGGCTACACCTTC | CASSQDGRTDGYTF
TRBJ2-7 | NA | TRBD2 | TRBV7-9 | TGTGCCAGCAGCTTCGGGACTAGCGAGTCGTTCGAGCAGTACTTC | CASSFGTSESFEQYF
TRBJ2-7 | many | NA | TRBV27 | TGTGCCAGCAGTTTATATGGAGGGTCGATCTACGAGCAGTACTTC | CASSLYGGSIYEQYF
TRBJ2-2 | NA | NA | TRBV20-1 | TGCAGTGCTAGAGGGCCCGCCTATGACACCGGGGAGCTGTTTTTT | CSARGPAYDTGELFF